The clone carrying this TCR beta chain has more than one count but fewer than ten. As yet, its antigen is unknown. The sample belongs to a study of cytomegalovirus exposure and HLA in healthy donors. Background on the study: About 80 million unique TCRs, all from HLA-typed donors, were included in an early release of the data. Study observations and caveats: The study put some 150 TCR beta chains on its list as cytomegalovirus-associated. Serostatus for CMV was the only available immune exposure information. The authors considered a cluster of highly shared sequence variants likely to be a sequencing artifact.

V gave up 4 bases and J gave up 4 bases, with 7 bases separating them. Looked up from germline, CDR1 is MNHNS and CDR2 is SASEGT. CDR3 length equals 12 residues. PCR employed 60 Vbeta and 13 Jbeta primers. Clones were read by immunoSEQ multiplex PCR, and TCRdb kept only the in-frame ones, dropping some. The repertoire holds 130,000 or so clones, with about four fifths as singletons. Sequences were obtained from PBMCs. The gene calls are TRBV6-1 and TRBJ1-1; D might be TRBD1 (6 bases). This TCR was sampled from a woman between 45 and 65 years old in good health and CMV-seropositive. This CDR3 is CASSGTATEAFF. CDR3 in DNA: TGTGCCAGCAGTGGGACAGCCACTGAAGCTTTCTTT.